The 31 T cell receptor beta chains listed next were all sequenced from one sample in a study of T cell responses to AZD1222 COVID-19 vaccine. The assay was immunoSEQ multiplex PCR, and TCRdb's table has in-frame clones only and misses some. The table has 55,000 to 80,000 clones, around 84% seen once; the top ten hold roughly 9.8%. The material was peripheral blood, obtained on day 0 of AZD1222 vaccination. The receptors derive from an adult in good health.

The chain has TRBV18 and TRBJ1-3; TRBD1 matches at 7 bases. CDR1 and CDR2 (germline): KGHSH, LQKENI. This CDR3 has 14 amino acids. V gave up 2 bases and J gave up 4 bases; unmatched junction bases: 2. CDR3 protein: CASSPRQGGNTIYF. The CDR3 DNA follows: TGTGCCAGCTCACCAAGACAGGGCGGAAACACCATATATTTT.

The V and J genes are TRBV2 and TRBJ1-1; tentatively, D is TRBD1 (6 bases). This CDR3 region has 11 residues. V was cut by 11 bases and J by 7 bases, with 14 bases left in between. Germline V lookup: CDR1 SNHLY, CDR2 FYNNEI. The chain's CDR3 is CAGGGLFEAFF. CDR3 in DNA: TGTGCCGGAGGGGGACTTTTTGAAGCTTTCTTT.

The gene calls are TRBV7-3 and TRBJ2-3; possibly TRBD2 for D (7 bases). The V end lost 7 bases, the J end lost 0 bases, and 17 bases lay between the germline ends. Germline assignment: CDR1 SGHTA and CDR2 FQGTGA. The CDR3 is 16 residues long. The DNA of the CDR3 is TGTGCCAGCACCCAGGGCGGGGGCTCTAGCACAGATACGCAGTATTTT. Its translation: CASTQGGGSSTDTQYF.

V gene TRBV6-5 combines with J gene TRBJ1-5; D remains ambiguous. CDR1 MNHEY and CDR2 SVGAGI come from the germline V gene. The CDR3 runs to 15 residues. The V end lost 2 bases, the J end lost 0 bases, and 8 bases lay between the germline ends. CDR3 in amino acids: CASSYDGSSNQPQHF. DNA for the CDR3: TGTGCCAGCAGTTACGATGGGAGTAGCAATCAGCCCCAGCATTTT.

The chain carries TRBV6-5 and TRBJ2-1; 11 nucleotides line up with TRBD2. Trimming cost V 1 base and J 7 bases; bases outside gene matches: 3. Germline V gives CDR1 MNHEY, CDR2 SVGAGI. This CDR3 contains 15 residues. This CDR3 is CASSYFLAGGNEQFF. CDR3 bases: TGTGCCAGCAGTTACTTTCTAGCGGGGGGTAATGAGCAGTTCTTC.

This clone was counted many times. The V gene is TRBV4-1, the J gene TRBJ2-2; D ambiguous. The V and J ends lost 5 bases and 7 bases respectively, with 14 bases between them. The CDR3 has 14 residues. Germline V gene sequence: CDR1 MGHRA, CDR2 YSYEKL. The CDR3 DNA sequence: TGCGCCAGCAGCGGGTCGATTGGGGACGGGGAGCTGTTTTTT. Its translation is CASSGSIGDGELFF.

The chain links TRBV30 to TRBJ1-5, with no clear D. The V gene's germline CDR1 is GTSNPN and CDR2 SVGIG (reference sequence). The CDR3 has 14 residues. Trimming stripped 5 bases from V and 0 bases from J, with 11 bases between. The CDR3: CAWGITYSNQPQHF. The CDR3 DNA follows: TGTGCCTGGGGCATAACCTATAGCAATCAGCCCCAGCATTTT.

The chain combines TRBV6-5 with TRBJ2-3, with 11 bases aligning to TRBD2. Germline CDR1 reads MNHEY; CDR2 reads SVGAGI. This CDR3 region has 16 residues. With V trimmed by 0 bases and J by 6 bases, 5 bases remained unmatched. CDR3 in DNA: TGTGCCAGCAGTTACTCGTCTAGCGGGGGGCTGGATACGCAGTATTTT. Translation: CASSYSSSGGLDTQYF.

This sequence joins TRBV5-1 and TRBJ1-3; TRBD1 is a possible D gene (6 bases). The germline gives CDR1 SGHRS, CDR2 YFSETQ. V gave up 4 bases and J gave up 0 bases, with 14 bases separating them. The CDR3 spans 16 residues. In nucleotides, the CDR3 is TGCGCCAGCAGCGAACAGGGCCCCATCTCTGGAAACACCATATATTTT. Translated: CASSEQGPISGNTIYF.

CDR3 sequence reads: CASSELGTGFPTEQYF. In nucleotides, the CDR3 is TGTGCCAGCAGTGAATTGGGGACAGGATTCCCCACTGAGCAGTACTTC. V gene TRBV2 combines with J gene TRBJ2-7; the match to TRBD1 covers 8 bases. The CDR3 has 16 residues. V trimming: 2 bases; J trimming: 7 bases; junction bases outside the gene matches: 13. Germline V gene sequence: CDR1 SNHLY, CDR2 FYNNEI. Full variable domain (rest looked up from reference TRBV2 and TRBJ2-7): EPEVTQTPSHQVTQMGQEVILRCVPISNHLYFYWYRQILGQKVEFLVSFYNNEISEKSEIFDDQFSVERPDGSNFTLKIRSTKLEDSAMYFCASSELGTGFPTEQYFGPGTRLTVT.

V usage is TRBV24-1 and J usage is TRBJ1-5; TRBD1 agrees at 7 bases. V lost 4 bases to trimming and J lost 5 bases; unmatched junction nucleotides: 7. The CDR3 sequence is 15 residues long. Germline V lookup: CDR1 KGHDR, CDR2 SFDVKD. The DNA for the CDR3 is TGTGCCACCAGTGACCCCAGGACAGGCGATCAGCCCCAGCATTTT. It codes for CATSDPRTGDQPQHF.

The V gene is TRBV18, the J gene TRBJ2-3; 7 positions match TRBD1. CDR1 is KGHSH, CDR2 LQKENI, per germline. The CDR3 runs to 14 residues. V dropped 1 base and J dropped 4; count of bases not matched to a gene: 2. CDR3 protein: CASSPLGGADTQYF. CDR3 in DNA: TGTGCCAGCTCACCACTAGGGGGCGCAGATACGCAGTATTTT.

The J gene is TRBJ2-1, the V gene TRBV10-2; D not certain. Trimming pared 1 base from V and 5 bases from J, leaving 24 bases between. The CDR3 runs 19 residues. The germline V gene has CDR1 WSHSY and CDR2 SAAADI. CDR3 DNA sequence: TGCGCCAGCAGTGAGTACTCACCCACTCGCCTAGTCGTCCACAATGAGCAGTTCTTC. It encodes CASSEYSPTRLVVHNEQFF.

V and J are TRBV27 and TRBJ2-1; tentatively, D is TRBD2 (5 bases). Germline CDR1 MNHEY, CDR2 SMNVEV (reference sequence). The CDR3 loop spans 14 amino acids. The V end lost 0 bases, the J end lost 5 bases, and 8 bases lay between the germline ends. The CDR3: CASSLSTTNNEQFF. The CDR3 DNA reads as TGTGCCAGCAGTTTATCGACTACTAACAATGAGCAGTTCTTC.

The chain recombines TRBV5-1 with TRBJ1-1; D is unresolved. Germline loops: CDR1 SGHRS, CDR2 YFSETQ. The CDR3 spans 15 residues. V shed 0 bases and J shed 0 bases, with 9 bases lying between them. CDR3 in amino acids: CASSLALEMNTEAFF. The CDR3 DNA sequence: TGCGCCAGCAGCTTGGCCCTGGAAATGAACACTGAAGCTTTCTTT.

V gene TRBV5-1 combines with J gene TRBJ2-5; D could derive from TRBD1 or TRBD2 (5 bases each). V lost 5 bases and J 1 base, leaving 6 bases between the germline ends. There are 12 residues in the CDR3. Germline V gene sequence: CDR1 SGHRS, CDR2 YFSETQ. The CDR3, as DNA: TGCGCCAGCAGGGGACCCCAAGAGACCCAGTACTTC. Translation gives CASRGPQETQYF.

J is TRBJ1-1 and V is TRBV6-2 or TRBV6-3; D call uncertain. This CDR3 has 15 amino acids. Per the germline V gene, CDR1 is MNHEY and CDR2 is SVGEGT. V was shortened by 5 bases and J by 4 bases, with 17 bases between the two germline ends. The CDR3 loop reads CASSQRLLGSTEAFF. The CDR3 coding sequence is TGTGCCAGCAGTCAGCGACTACTTGGGAGCACTGAAGCTTTCTTT.

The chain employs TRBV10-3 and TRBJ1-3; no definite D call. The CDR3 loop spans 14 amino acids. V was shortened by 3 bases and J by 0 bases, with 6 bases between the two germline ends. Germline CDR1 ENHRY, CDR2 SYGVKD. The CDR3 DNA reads TGTGCCATCAGTGATGAGATCTCTGGAAACACCATATATTTT. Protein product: CAISDEISGNTIYF.

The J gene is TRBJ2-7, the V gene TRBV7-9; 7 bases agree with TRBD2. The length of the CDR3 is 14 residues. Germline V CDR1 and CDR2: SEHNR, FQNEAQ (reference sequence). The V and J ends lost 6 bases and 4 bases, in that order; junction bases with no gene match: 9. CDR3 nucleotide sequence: TGTGCCAGCAGTCCCCCGGGACTACAATACGAGCAGTACTTC. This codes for CASSPPGLQYEQYF.

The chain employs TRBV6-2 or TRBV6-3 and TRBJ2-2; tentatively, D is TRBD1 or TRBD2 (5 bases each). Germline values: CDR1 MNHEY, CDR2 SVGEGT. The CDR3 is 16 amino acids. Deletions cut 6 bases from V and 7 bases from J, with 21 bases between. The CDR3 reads CASSPRGPPTYGELFF. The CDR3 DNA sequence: TGTGCCAGCAGCCCACGGGGACCTCCGACCTACGGGGAGCTGTTTTTT.

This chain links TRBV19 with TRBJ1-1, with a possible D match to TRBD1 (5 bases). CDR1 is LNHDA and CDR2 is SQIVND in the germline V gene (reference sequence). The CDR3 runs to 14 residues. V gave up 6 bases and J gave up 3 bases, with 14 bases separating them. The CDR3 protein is CASSVRVLDTEAFF. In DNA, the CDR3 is TGTGCCAGTAGCGTCAGGGTCTTGGACACTGAAGCTTTCTTT.

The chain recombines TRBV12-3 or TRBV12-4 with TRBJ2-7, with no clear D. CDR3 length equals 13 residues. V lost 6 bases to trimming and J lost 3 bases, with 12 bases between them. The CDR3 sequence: CASSRLRGYEQYF. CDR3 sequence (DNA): TGTGCCAGCAGCCGCCTCCGTGGCTACGAGCAGTACTTC.

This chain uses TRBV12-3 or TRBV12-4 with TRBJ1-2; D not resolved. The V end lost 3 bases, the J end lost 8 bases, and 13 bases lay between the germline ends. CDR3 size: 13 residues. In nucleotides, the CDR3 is TGTGCCAGCAGTTTGGGGTTGGACTGGGGCTACACCTTC. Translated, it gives CASSLGLDWGYTF.

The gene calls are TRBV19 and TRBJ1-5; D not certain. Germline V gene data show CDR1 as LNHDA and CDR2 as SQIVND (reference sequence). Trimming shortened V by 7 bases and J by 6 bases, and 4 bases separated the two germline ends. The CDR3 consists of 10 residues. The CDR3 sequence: CASKSQPQHF. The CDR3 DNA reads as TGTGCCAGTAAAAGTCAGCCCCAGCATTTT. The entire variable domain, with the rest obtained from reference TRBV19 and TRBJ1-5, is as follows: DGGITQSPKYLFRKEGQNVTLSCEQNLNHDAMYWYRQDPGQGLRLIYYSQIVNDFQKGDIAEGYSVSREKKESFPLTVTSAQKNPTAFYLCASKSQPQHFGDGTRLSIL.

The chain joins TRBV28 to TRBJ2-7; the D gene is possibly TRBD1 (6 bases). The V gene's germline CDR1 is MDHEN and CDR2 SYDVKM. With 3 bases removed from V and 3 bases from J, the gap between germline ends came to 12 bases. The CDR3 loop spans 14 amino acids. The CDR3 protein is CASSFGTPSYEQYF. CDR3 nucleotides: TGTGCCAGCAGTTTTGGGACACCCAGCTACGAGCAGTACTTC.

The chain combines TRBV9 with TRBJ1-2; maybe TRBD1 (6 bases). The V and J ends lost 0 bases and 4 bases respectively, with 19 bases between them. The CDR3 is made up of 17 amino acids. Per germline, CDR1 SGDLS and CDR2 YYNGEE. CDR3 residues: CASSVGSQGQLGYGYTF. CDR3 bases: TGTGCCAGCAGCGTAGGCAGTCAGGGACAACTCGGCTATGGCTACACCTTC.

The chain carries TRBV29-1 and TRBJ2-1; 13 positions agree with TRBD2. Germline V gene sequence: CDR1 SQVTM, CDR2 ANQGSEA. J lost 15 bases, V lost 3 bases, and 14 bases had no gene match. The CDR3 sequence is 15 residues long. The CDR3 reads CSVEGSLAGGALWFF. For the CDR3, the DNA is TGCAGCGTTGAGGGCTCACTAGCGGGGGGGGCTTTGTGGTTCTTC.

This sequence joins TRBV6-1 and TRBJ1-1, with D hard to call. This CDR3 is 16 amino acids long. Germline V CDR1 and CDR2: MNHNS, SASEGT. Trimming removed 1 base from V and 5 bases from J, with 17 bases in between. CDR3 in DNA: TGTGCCAGCAGTGAAGATGTGTTGGTAGAGGGTACTGAAGCTTTCTTT. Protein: CASSEDVLVEGTEAFF.

The CDR3 loop is CASSLGRQGAGTEAFF. Written as DNA, the CDR3 is TGTGCCAGCAGCTTAGGGAGACAGGGGGCGGGCACTGAAGCTTTCTTT. The rearrangement uses TRBV11-2 and TRBJ1-1, with 10 bases matching TRBD1. Losses at the gene ends were 1 base for V and 4 bases for J; bases not matched to a gene: 6. CDR1 SGHAT and CDR2 FQNNGV come from the germline V gene. The CDR3 consists of 16 residues.

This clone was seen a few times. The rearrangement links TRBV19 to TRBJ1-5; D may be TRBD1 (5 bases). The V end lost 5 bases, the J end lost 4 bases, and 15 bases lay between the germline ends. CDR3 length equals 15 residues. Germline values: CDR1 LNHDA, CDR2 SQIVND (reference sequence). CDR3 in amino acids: CASSESGTANQPQHF. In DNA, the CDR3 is TGTGCCAGTAGTGAATCCGGGACGGCAAATCAGCCCCAGCATTTT.

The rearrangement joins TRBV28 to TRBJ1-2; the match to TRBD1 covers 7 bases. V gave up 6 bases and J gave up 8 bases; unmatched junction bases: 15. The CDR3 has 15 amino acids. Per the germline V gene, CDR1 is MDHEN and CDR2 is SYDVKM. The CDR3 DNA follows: TGTGCCAGCAGGGCATACTCGCAGGGGGGAAAAGGCTACACCTTC. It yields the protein CASRAYSQGGKGYTF.